This T cell receptor (beta chain) was observed in a study of OX40 agonist ivuxolimab in advanced cancers. In the study overall: The dose-escalation cohort was around 83% male, with a mean age of 60 years, ranging about 23 to 79.

This CDR3 is 13 amino acids long. The germline gives CDR1 LNHDA, CDR2 SQIVND (reference sequence). Trimming took off 5 bases at V and 7 bases at J, with 11 bases between the two ends. Sequenced by immunoSEQ multiplex PCR; TCRdb stores in-frame clones only, minus some. The sample includes 45,000 to 65,000 clones, 80% to 95% of them seen just once. Here the sequenced sample was CD4+ or CD8+ T cells sorted from blood, taken in a trial of the OX40 agonist ivuxolimab. This sequence was found in an adult with an advanced solid tumor such as melanoma, head and neck, liver or kidney cancer. J is TRBJ1-4 and V is TRBV19; tentatively, D is TRBD1 (6 bases). CDR3 nucleotides: TGTGCCAGTAGTTCCAGGGACACTGAAAAACTGTTTTTT. This gives the protein CASSSRDTEKLFF.